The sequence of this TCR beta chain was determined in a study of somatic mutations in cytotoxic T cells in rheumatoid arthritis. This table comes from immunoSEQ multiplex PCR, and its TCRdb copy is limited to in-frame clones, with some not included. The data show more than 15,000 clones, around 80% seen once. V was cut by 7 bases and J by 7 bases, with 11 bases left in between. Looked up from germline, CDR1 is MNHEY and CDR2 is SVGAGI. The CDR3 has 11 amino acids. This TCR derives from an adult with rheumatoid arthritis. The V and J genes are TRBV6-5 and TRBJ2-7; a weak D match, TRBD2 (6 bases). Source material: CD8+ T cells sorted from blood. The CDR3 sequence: CASTTEGEQYF. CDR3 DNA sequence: TGTGCCAGCACTACGGAGGGGGAGCAGTACTTC.